This TCR beta chain was recorded in a study of response to subunit inactivated influenza vaccine. Whole-study results and caveats: Each seasonal influenza vaccination, the authors suggested, recruits few new T cells.

This clonotype occurred a few times. Its specificity is not known. The CDR3 sequence is 15 residues long. The germline V gene has CDR1 MGHRA and CDR2 YSYEKL. The ends were cut back, 2 bases at V and 1 base at J, with 11 bases in the middle. In TCRdb, the RT-PCR reads were re-called with MiXCR into one record per CDR3 protein. The table records more than 600,000 distinct CDR3 sequences, approximately 18% of them present only once. The chain uses TRBV4-1 and TRBJ1-1, with D possibly TRBD1 on 6 matching bases. The receptor was isolated from a man in his fifties or sixties who received an inactivated influenza vaccine. The source material was PBMCs from blood, sampled roughly 5 days after vaccination. The CDR3 DNA follows: TGCGCCAGCAGCCAATCCGACAGGAGGAACACTGAAGCTTTCTTT. This encodes CASSQSDRRNTEAFF.